The T cell receptor beta chain described here comes from a study of cytomegalovirus exposure and HLA in healthy donors. Findings and limits, study-wide: A likely sequencing artifact accounted for one observed cluster of highly shared sequence variants. Beyond CMV serostatus, there was no information to go on about immune exposure.

In the case of this clone: The antigen is undetermined. At one end, the junction sequence differs from germline, possibly due to a read error.

The length of the CDR3 is 14 residues. Germline V gene sequence: CDR1 SEHNR, CDR2 FQNEAQ (reference sequence). Everyone who donated was a healthy bone marrow donor. The primer mix had 60 Vbeta and 13 Jbeta primers. Profiling relied on immunoSEQ multiplex PCR, and the TCRdb table lists in-frame clones only, not all of them. The sample shows 250,000 to 350,000 clones, 80% to 90% of them seen only once. The clonotype originates from a man between 40 and 49 years old in good health and CMV-seropositive. Sample: PBMCs. The V gene is TRBV7-9, the J gene TRBJ1-1; 11 bases map to TRBD1. CDR3 residues: CSSSLGQGAGEAFF. The CDR3 nucleotides read TGTTCCAGCAGCTTAGGACAGGGGGCTGGGGAAGCTTTCTTT.